This T cell receptor beta chain was sequenced during a study of regulatory T cells in long-lasting Graves disease. Time point noted: newly diagnosed GD, antithyroid drugs for less than 3 months. The TCR library was made from RNA that had been extracted from PBMCs in TRIzol. Germline-derived CDR1 and CDR2 are SGHDN and FVKESK. The CDR3 spans 15 residues. The V end lost 3 bases, the J end lost 8 bases, and 19 bases lay between the germline ends. Libraries of TCR beta came from iRepertoire HTBI primers plus Arm-PCR of CDR3 regions. TCRdb re-derived calls from the multiplex PCR reads in MiXCR, one entry per CDR3 protein. The sample has 350,000 to 550,000 distinct CDR3 sequences; 14% to 15% are singletons. These data are also associated with another study on T cells in Graves' hyperthyroidism and ophthalmopathy.

The starting material was peripheral blood mononuclear cells (PBMCs), obtained at new diagnosis, from a patient treated with antithyroid drugs. The sequence was collected from a woman between 25 and 40 years old with Graves disease. V is TRBV14 and J is TRBJ1-2; tentatively, D is TRBD1 (6 bases). CDR3 DNA: TGTGCCAGCAGCCATAATCCCCCTGGGGGGGGCGGCTACACCTTC. Amino acid sequence: CASSHNPPGGGGYTF.